This TCR beta chain was sequenced for a study of shared clonotypes between healthy human individuals. As for the study in general: Each donor's CD8 memory used one plate, CD8 naive two, each CD4 subset three.

Naive CD8 cells, CD45RO-negative and positively selected for CCR7, excluded terminally differentiated effector memory CD45RA+ cells. Study-wide findings and caveats: Rarefaction demonstrated incomplete sorted-subset sequencing despite large depth.

The ends were cut back, 3 bases at V and 2 bases at J, with 14 bases in the middle. Germline loops: CDR1 MGHDK, CDR2 SYGVNS. The CDR3 contains 16 residues. Remarks on this clone: Its antigen is unidentified.

The assay ran at deep level. The method was immunoSEQ multiplex PCR; TCRdb's version includes in-frame clones alone and lacks a portion of them. The sample lists approximately 810,000 clones, 90% to 95% seen once, with less than 25% in the top ten. The V and J genes are TRBV25-1 and TRBJ2-1; D possibly corresponds to TRBD1 (6 bases). The clonotype was recovered from a man in his thirties or forties in good health. Specimen: naive CD8+ T cells sorted from blood. CDR3 region: CASSELLRDTYNEQFF. The CDR3 DNA reads as TGTGCCAGCAGTGAGCTGCTCAGGGACACCTACAATGAGCAGTTCTTC.